The next 11 T cell receptor beta chains were all read from a single sample in a study of CD8+CD57+ T cells in acquired aplastic anemia. Profiling that covered TCR beta VDJ and CDR3 relied on genomic DNA as its template. TCRdb processed the reads anew with MiXCR; each CDR3 protein has one entry. The sample gives hundreds of thousands of distinct CDR3 sequences, approximately 51% of which show up once; 20% is in the top ten. Patients chosen for sequencing had CD8+CD57+ cells that had expanded, as shown by flow cytometry. The source material was sorted CD4+, CD8+, or CD8+CD57+ T cells (not recorded which) from PBMCs. The receptors were gathered from a human donor with aplastic anemia.

This chain joins TRBV20-1 and TRBJ1-4; D remains ambiguous. CDR1 DFQATT and CDR2 SNEGSKA come from the germline V gene (reference sequence). This CDR3 is built from 12 residues. The ends were cut back, 0 bases at V and 8 bases at J, with 7 bases in the middle. CDR3 in amino acids: CSARDLGEKLFF. For the CDR3, the DNA is TGCAGTGCTAGAGATCTAGGGGAAAAACTGTTTTTT.

The chain employs TRBV19 and TRBJ1-1; D unresolved. The CDR3 loop spans 14 amino acids. Trimming took off 3 bases at V and 1 base at J, with 9 bases between the two ends. Germline V gene sequence: CDR1 LNHDA, CDR2 SQIVND (reference sequence). The CDR3, as DNA: TGTGCCAGTAGTATCAGAGGGCCGAACACTGAAGCTTTCTTT. Translation gives CASSIRGPNTEAFF.

This clonotype occurred a few times. This chain joins TRBV20-1 and TRBJ1-2, with D maybe TRBD1 (5 bases). V gave up 0 bases and J gave up 5 bases, with 10 bases separating them. Germline-derived CDR1 and CDR2 are DFQATT and SNEGSKA (reference sequence). The CDR3 totals 13 residues. The CDR3 loop reads CSAREAGNYGYTF. The CDR3 DNA is TGCAGTGCTAGAGAGGCAGGGAATTATGGCTACACCTTC.

There are many counts of this clonotype. The chain links TRBV12-3 or TRBV12-4 to TRBJ1-3, with D unclear. The CDR3 runs 16 residues. Trimming pared 4 bases from V and 0 bases from J, leaving 13 bases between. In DNA form, the CDR3 reads TGTGCCAGCAGTTCCTTACCCGGTGCCTCTGGAAACACCATATATTTT. It codes for CASSSLPGASGNTIYF.

As DNA, the CDR3 is TGTGCCAGCAGTTACCCAACAGGGGGCGCCACCTACGAGCAGTACTTC. It codes for CASSYPTGGATYEQYF. V gene TRBV6-6 combines with J gene TRBJ2-7; 9 bases map to TRBD1. Trimming at V came to 2 bases and at J to 2 bases, leaving 7 bases not matched to a gene. The V gene's germline CDR1 is MNHNY and CDR2 SVGAGI (reference sequence). The CDR3 has 16 residues.

The sample holds many counts of this clonotype. The DNA for the CDR3 is TGTGCCACCAGCAGGACGGGACACCTGAGCTCCTATAATTCACCCCTCCACTTT. Protein product: CATSRTGHLSSYNSPLHF. V usage is TRBV15 and J usage is TRBJ1-6; TRBD1 might be the D (6 bases). V lost 3 bases and J 0 bases, leaving 15 bases between the germline ends. The CDR3 spans 18 residues. The germline CDR1 and CDR2 sequences are LNHNV and YYDKDF (reference sequence).

The rearrangement uses TRBV12-3 or TRBV12-4 and TRBJ2-5; 8 nucleotides match TRBD1. This CDR3 comprises 13 residues. V was clipped by 6 bases and J by 5 bases; unmatched bases: 5. CDR3 in DNA: TGTGCCAGCAGCTCAGGGGGCGCGGAGACCCAGTACTTC. Residues: CASSSGGAETQYF.

J is TRBJ1-1 and V is TRBV11-3, with D perhaps TRBD1 (5 bases). The CDR3 has 14 residues. Germline V lookup: CDR1 SGHNT, CDR2 YENEEA. Trimming cost V 0 bases and J 8 bases, with 13 bases left between them. CDR3 DNA: TGTGCCAGCAGCTTAGATGGGGTCGGGGCAGAAGCTTTCTTT. Amino acid sequence: CASSLDGVGAEAFF.

This clonotype was detected only once. Since a much larger clone is just one base distant, this may be a read error. The chain couples TRBV10-3 to TRBJ1-5; D might be TRBD1 (5 bases). This CDR3 is built from 13 residues. The germline gives CDR1 ENHRY, CDR2 SYGVKD. Trimming removed 10 bases at V and 10 bases at J, with 20 bases between. CDR3 in amino acids: CASRAALRSPQHF. The CDR3 DNA is TGTGCCAGCAGGGCGGCGTTGAGGTCACCCCAGCATTTT.

The genes are TRBV18 and TRBJ2-5; D gene unclear. This CDR3 contains 14 residues. CDR1 is KGHSH and CDR2 is LQKENI in the germline V gene. V was shortened by 0 bases and J by 5 bases, with 10 bases between the two germline ends. This CDR3 reads CASSPPSRVETQYF. CDR3 in DNA: TGTGCCAGCTCACCACCGAGTCGGGTTGAGACCCAGTACTTC.

This clonotype has ten or more counts. V and J are TRBV20-1 and TRBJ2-7; perhaps TRBD2 as D (7 bases). Per the germline V gene, CDR1 is DFQATT and CDR2 is SNEGSKA (reference sequence). V lost 2 bases, J lost 2 bases, and 16 bases lay in between. The CDR3 loop spans 15 amino acids. The CDR3: CSARPFRGGAYEQYF. CDR3 DNA sequence: TGCAGTGCTAGACCCTTTAGGGGGGGAGCCTACGAGCAGTACTTC.